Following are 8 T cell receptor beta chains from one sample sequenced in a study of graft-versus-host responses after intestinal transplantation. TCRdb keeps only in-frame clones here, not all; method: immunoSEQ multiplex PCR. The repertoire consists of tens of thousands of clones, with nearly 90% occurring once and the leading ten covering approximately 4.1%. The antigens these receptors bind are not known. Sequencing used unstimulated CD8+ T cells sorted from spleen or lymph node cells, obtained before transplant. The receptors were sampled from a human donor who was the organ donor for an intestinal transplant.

The DNA for the CDR3 is TGTGCCAGCAGCTTAGAAGGGACAGGGGGCTTGAGTCAGCCCCAGCATTTT. Protein: CASSLEGTGGLSQPQHF. The chain couples TRBV7-2 to TRBJ1-5, with TRBD1 matching 12 bases. CDR3 length: 17 amino acids. J was trimmed by 6 bases and V by 1 base; bases with no gene match: 7. CDR1 is SGHTA and CDR2 is FQGNSA in the germline V gene.

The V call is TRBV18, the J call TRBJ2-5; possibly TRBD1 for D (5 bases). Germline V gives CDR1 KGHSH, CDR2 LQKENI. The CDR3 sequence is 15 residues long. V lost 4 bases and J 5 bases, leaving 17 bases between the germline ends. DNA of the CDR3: TGTGCCAGCTCACTCACGTTAGGGGCTGGGGAGACCCAGTACTTC. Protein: CASSLTLGAGETQYF.

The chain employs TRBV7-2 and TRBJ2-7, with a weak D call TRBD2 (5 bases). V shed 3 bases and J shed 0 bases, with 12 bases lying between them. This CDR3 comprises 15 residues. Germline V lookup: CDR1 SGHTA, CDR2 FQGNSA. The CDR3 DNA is TGTGCCAGCAGCTTCACAGCGGTTTACTCCTACGAGCAGTACGTC. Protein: CASSFTAVYSYEQYV.

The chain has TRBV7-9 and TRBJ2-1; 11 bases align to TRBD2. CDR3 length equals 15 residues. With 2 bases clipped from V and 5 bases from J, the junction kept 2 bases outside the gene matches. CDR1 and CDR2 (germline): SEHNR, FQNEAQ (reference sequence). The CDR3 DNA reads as TGTGCCAGCAGCTTATTGGGACTAGCGGACAATGAGCAGTTCTTC. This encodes CASSLLGLADNEQFF.

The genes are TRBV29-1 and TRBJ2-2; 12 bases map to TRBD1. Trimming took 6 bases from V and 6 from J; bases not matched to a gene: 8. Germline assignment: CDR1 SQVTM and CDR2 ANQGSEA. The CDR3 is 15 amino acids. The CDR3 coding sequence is TGCAGCGTGCCCGGGACAGGGGGCGTACCCGGGGAGCTGTTTTTT. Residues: CSVPGTGGVPGELFF.

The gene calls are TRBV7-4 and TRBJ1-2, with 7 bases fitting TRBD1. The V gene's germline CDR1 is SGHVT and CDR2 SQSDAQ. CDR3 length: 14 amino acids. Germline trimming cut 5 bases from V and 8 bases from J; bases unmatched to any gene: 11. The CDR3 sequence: CASSLRDSVLGYTF. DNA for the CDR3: TGTGCCAGCAGCCTCCGGGACAGCGTCCTCGGCTACACCTTC.

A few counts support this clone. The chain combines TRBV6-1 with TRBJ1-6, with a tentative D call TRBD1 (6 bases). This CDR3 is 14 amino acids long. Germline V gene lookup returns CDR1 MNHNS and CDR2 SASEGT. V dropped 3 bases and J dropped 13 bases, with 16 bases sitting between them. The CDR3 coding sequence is TGTGCCAGCAGTGACCGGGACATGCTCTCGCCCCTCCACTTT. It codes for CASSDRDMLSPLHF.

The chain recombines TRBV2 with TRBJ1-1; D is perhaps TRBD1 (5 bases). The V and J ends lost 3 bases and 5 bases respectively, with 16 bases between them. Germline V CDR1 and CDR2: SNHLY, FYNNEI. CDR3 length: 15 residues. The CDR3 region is CASSDFGGARTEAFF. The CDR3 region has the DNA TGTGCCAGCAGTGATTTCGGAGGGGCAAGGACTGAAGCTTTCTTT.